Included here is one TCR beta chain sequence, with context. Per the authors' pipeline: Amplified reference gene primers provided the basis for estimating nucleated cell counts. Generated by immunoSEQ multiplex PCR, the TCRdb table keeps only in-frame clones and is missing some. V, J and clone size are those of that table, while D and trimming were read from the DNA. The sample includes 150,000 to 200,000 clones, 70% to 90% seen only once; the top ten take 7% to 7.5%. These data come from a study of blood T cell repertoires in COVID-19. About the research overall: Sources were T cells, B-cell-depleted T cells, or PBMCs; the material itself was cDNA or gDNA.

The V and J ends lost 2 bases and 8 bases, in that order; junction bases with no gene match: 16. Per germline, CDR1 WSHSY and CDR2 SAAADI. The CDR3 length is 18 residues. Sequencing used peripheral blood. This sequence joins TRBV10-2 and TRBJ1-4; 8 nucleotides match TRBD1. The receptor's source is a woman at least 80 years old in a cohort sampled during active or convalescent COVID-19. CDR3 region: CASSEPSNSQGAREKLFF. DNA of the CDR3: TGCGCCAGCAGTGAGCCTTCGAATTCGCAGGGGGCGAGGGAAAAACTGTTTTTT.